The rows below give T cell receptor beta chains drawn from one sample of a study of T cells after yellow fever vaccination. Each CDR3 protein gets one entry after TCRdb re-called the 5' RACE reads with MiXCR. This table has about 53,000 distinct CDR3 sequences, about 5.6% appearing once. The sequenced sample was PBMCs, either bulk or a sorted T-cell subset (CD4+, CD8+, memory, or dextramer-sorted; not recorded which), obtained on the day of the yellow fever booster vaccination. The receptors shown here come from a man younger than 35 who received the YFV17D yellow fever vaccine. Each CDR3 is given with its conserved first and last residue. D genes are given only for firm matches. The size entry is marked missing in some rows and otherwise reads once, few, many or a size class.

V gene	D gene	clone size	J gene	CDR3 protein	CDR3 DNA
TRBV3-1	-	few	TRBJ1-4	CATTGQPNEKLFF	TGTGCCACTACGGGACAACCTAATGAAAAACTGTTTTTT
TRBV7-9	-	many	TRBJ1-3	CASSLVTGNTIYF	TGTGCCAGCAGCTTAGTTACGGGAAACACCATATATTTT
TRBV18	TRBD2	few	TRBJ2-3	CASSPPFGGSGGNPRAPDTQYF	TGTGCCAGCTCACCACCTTTTGGCGGTAGCGGGGGGAACCCACGGGCCCCAGATACGCAGTATTTT
TRBV7-2	-	few	TRBJ2-7	CASSVGGRISYEQYF	TGTGCCAGCAGCGTGGGGGGCAGGATCTCCTACGAGCAGTACTTC
TRBV12-3/TRBV12-4	-	many	TRBJ2-4	CASTPAEGFQYF	TGTGCCAGCACCCCCGCTGAGGGCTTTCAGTACTTC
TRBV10-2	-	many	TRBJ2-4	CASSETAGTKNIQYF	TGCGCCAGCAGTGAGACCGCAGGGACCAAAAACATTCAGTACTTC
TRBV11-2	TRBD1	few	TRBJ2-4	CASSLGNRGIAKNIQYF	TGTGCCAGCAGCTTAGGGAACAGGGGAATAGCCAAAAACATTCAGTACTTC
TRBV5-1	-	few	TRBJ1-2	CASSTGQRGYGYTF	TGCGCCAGCAGTACAGGTCAAAGGGGATATGGCTACACCTTC
TRBV28	-	-	TRBJ2-3	CASSLELDTQYF	TGTGCCAGCAGTTTAGAACTAGATACGCAGTATTTT
TRBV7-9	-	-	TRBJ2-7	CASSAGRTNKEQYF	TGTGCCAGCAGCGCCGGTAGAACTAACAAGGAGCAGTACTTC
TRBV12-3/TRBV12-4	-	-	TRBJ1-2	CASSVSLLYGYTF	TGTGCCAGCAGCGTCAGCCTACTCTATGGCTACACCTTC
TRBV19	-	-	TRBJ2-1	CASSILDGWGNYNEQFF	TGTGCCAGTAGTATCTTGGACGGGTGGGGGAACTACAATGAGCAGTTCTTC
TRBV9	TRBD2	few	TRBJ2-7	CASSVASGGAGGPYEQYF	TGTGCCAGCAGCGTAGCTAGCGGGGGGGCCGGTGGACCCTACGAGCAGTACTTC
TRBV5-4	-	-	TRBJ1-5	CASSAGPGSNQPQHF	TGTGCCAGCAGCGCGGGGCCCGGCAGCAATCAGCCCCAGCATTTT
TRBV5-6	-	-	TRBJ2-7	CASSDLGVLARDEQYF	TGTGCCAGCAGCGACCTCGGGGTTTTAGCACGGGACGAGCAGTACTTC
TRBV3-1	TRBD2	many	TRBJ2-2	CASSSGTSLNTGELFF	TGTGCCAGCAGCTCCGGGACTAGCCTAAACACCGGGGAGCTGTTTTTT
TRBV4-3	-	few	TRBJ1-5	CASSQDLGNQPQHF	TGCGCCAGCAGCCAAGATCTCGGCAATCAGCCCCAGCATTTT
TRBV7-8	-	many	TRBJ2-5	CASSLTAGVQETQYF	TGTGCCAGCAGCTTAACTGCCGGGGTCCAAGAGACCCAGTACTTC
TRBV6-5	-	many	TRBJ1-1	CASSYSQGTEAFF	TGTGCCAGCAGTTACTCACAGGGAACTGAAGCTTTCTTT
TRBV6-6	-	many	TRBJ2-3	CASSYSWSEAQYF	TGTGCCAGCAGTTACTCGTGGTCAGAGGCGCAGTATTTT
TRBV5-3	-	-	TRBJ2-6	CARSLDRGGSGANVLTF	TGTGCCAGAAGCTTGGACAGGGGGGGATCTGGGGCCAACGTCCTGACTTTC
TRBV5-1	-	many	TRBJ2-5	CASSLSPGVEETQYF	TGCGCCAGCAGCTTGTCCCCGGGGGTAGAAGAGACCCAGTACTTC
TRBV5-4	TRBD1	-	TRBJ1-1	CASSTVRTGTDTEAFF	TGTGCCAGCAGCACCGTGAGGACAGGGACGGACACTGAAGCTTTCTTT
TRBV7-9	-	few	TRBJ2-2	CASSLRGANTGELFF	TGTGCCAGCAGCTTAAGGGGGGCGAACACCGGGGAGCTGTTTTTT
TRBV20-1	TRBD2	many	TRBJ2-3	CSARDGGVSTDTQYF	TGCAGTGCTAGAGACGGGGGGGTTAGCACAGATACGCAGTATTTT